What follows are 28 T cell receptor beta chains derived from one specimen sequenced in a study of response to subunit inactivated influenza vaccine. TCRdb analysed the RT-PCR reads with MiXCR anew, one entry per CDR3 protein. The table includes roughly 700,000 distinct CDR3 sequences, roughly 13% detected once. The sample in question was PBMCs from blood, obtained 14 to 15 days before vaccination. All receptors derive from a man aged 45-60 years who received an inactivated influenza vaccine.

The table lists this clonotype with a few counts. The chain couples TRBV6-2 or TRBV6-3 to TRBJ2-2, with 10 bases matching TRBD2. The V gene's germline CDR1 is MNHEY and CDR2 SVGEGT. The CDR3 is made up of 16 amino acids. V trimming: 1 base; J trimming: 4 bases; junction bases outside the gene matches: 3. Here the CDR3 reads CASSYLLAGATGELFF. CDR3 nucleotide sequence: TGTGCCAGCAGTTACTTGCTAGCGGGAGCCACCGGGGAGCTGTTTTTT.

This clonotype has a handful of counts. The chain is built from TRBV5-1 and TRBJ2-6; tentatively, D is TRBD1 (6 bases). CDR3 size: 15 residues. The germline gives CDR1 SGHRS, CDR2 YFSETQ. V dropped 1 base and J dropped 3 bases, with 8 bases sitting between them. The CDR3 nucleotides are TGCGCCAGCAGCTTGACAGGGAATGGGGCCAACGTCCTGACTTTC. This translates into CASSLTGNGANVLTF.

This clonotype was seen at least ten times. The V gene is TRBV12-3 or TRBV12-4, the J gene TRBJ2-5, with TRBD1 matching 10 bases. Germline trimming cut 3 bases from V and 5 bases from J; bases unmatched to any gene: 6. The CDR3 spans 15 residues. CDR3 amino acids: CASSFGTGVGETQYF. CDR3 bases: TGTGCCAGCAGTTTTGGGACAGGGGTCGGGGAGACCCAGTACTTC.

V gene TRBV28 combines with J gene TRBJ1-6, with D possibly being TRBD1 (5 bases). V lost 5 bases and J 12 bases, leaving 14 bases between the germline ends. This CDR3 contains 13 residues. The germline V gene has CDR1 MDHEN and CDR2 SYDVKM. In DNA form, the CDR3 reads TGTGCCAGCAGTACCCCCGGGGGGGTACCCCTCCACTTT. This gives the protein CASSTPGGVPLHF.

This clonotype appeared a few times. CDR3 amino acids: CATSRGGTSAYTEQYF. CDR3 DNA sequence: TGTGCCACCAGCAGAGGAGGGACTAGCGCCTACACAGAGCAGTACTTC. The chain links TRBV15 to TRBJ2-7; 10 positions agree with TRBD2. The J segment lost 7 bases and the V segment lost 1 base, leaving 10 bases of the junction unmatched. Germline V lookup: CDR1 LNHNV, CDR2 YYDKDF (reference sequence). The CDR3 covers 16 residues.

The table lists this clonotype with a few counts. The V call is TRBV7-9, the J call TRBJ2-7; a possible D gene is TRBD2 (5 bases). Germline values: CDR1 SEHNR, CDR2 FQNEAQ (reference sequence). This CDR3 spans 14 amino acids. V lost 5 bases to trimming and J lost 2 bases, with 13 bases between them. In DNA form, the CDR3 reads TGTGCCAGCAGCCCCCACAGCGGAGCCTACGAGCAGTACTTC. Protein: CASSPHSGAYEQYF.

The CDR3 reads CASSKDTSTGELFF. CDR3 DNA sequence: TGTGCCAGCAGTAAGGACACCTCGACCGGGGAGCTGTTTTTT. The genes are TRBV28 and TRBJ2-2; D is perhaps TRBD1 (5 bases). Germline CDR1 MDHEN, CDR2 SYDVKM. The CDR3 spans 14 residues. V lost 5 bases, J lost 5 bases, and 12 bases lay in between.

The gene calls are TRBV7-9 and TRBJ2-7; TRBD1 agrees at 8 bases. In germline, CDR1 is SEHNR, CDR2 FQNEAQ (reference sequence). The V and J ends lost 4 bases and 3 bases, in that order; junction bases with no gene match: 8. CDR3 length: 15 amino acids. CDR3 DNA: TGTGCCAGCAGCTCGACAGGGGCTACCTTCTACGAGCAGTACTTC. The encoded protein is CASSSTGATFYEQYF.

The chain links TRBV3-1 to TRBJ1-1; D is undetermined. Looked up from germline, CDR1 is LGHDT and CDR2 is YNNKEL (reference sequence). Deletions cut 1 base from V and 5 bases from J, with 14 bases between. The CDR3 covers 15 residues. This CDR3 reads CASSQGGGPRTEAFF. For the CDR3, the DNA is TGTGCCAGCAGCCAAGGAGGTGGGCCCCGGACTGAAGCTTTCTTT.

There are many counts of this clonotype. This chain connects TRBV4-1 to TRBJ2-7, with 9 bases that match TRBD1. V was pared by 0 bases and J by 7 bases, with 4 bases of the junction left unmatched. Germline values: CDR1 MGHRA, CDR2 YSYEKL. This CDR3 comprises 14 residues. The CDR3 sequence is CASSQDTGTGEQYF. CDR3 nucleotides: TGCGCCAGCAGCCAAGATACAGGGACAGGGGAGCAGTACTTC.

The chain couples TRBV5-1 to TRBJ2-7; 8 nucleotides align to TRBD1. The CDR3 runs 17 residues. The V and J ends lost 0 bases and 6 bases, in that order; junction bases with no gene match: 14. The germline V gene encodes CDR1 SGHRS and CDR2 YFSETQ. Written as DNA, the CDR3 is TGCGCCAGCAGCTTGGATGGCAGGGGGCATTCCTTTTCCGAGCAGTACTTC. Translation gives CASSLDGRGHSFSEQYF.

The rearrangement uses TRBV7-6 and TRBJ2-3; D remains unclear. This CDR3 region has 15 residues. V was cut by 1 base and J by 0 bases, with 8 bases left in between. The germline CDR1 and CDR2 sequences are SGHVS and FNYEAQ. This CDR3 is CASSLGVASTDTQYF. CDR3 DNA: TGTGCCAGCAGCTTAGGGGTAGCTAGCACAGATACGCAGTATTTT.

In its sample, this clonotype was seen a few times. This rearrangement joins TRBV7-3 to TRBJ2-6; D may correspond to TRBD1 or TRBD2 (5 bases each). This CDR3 region has 16 residues. Trimming removed 5 bases at V and 0 bases at J, with 11 bases between. CDR1 and CDR2 from the germline V gene are SGHTA and FQGTGA. CDR3: CASSPTGRSGANVLTF. The CDR3 DNA sequence: TGTGCCAGCAGCCCTACGGGACGCTCTGGGGCCAACGTCCTGACTTTC.

This clonotype was detected only a few times. The chain employs TRBV4-3 and TRBJ2-1; 15 bases map to TRBD2. Germline CDR1 LGHNA, CDR2 YSLEER. The CDR3 extends over 20 amino acids. V lost 0 bases, J lost 0 bases, and 6 bases stayed unmatched. The CDR3 here is CASSQDGLAGGGGSYNEQFF. The CDR3 nucleotides are TGCGCCAGCAGCCAAGACGGACTAGCGGGAGGGGGGGGCTCCTACAATGAGCAGTTCTTC.

The chain combines TRBV11-1 with TRBJ2-3; tentatively, D is TRBD1 (6 bases). CDR3 length: 20 amino acids. Trimming pared 5 bases from V and 2 bases from J, leaving 29 bases between. Germline V gives CDR1 SGHAT, CDR2 FQDESV (reference sequence). The CDR3 DNA is TGTGCCAGCAGCAATCTCCCCACAGGGAGAAAGGGTATGCACACAGATACGCAGTATTTT. Translation gives CASSNLPTGRKGMHTDTQYF.

This clonotype was found a few times. The chain joins TRBV7-6 to TRBJ2-7, with TRBD2 as a possible D gene (6 bases). The V end was cut by 5 bases, the J end by 6 bases, with 20 bases between. The CDR3 is 15 amino acids. From germline, CDR1 is SGHVS and CDR2 FNYEAQ. CDR3 in amino acids: CASSLPGLAPLEQYF. The CDR3 bases are TGTGCCAGCAGCCTCCCGGGACTCGCCCCCCTCGAGCAGTACTTC.

This rearrangement joins TRBV20-1 to TRBJ2-7, with TRBD1 matching over 8 bases. Germline CDR1 DFQATT, CDR2 SNEGSKA (reference sequence). The CDR3 has 13 amino acids. With V trimmed by 1 base and J by 4 bases, 3 bases remained unmatched. In nucleotides, the CDR3 is TGCAGTGCTAGAGTCAGGGGGCGTTACGAGCAGTACTTC. As protein: CSARVRGRYEQYF.

The chain uses TRBV5-5 and TRBJ2-7; 8 nucleotides match TRBD2. Losses at the gene ends were 0 bases for V and 6 bases for J; bases not matched to a gene: 2. This CDR3 is 13 amino acids long. Germline V CDR1 and CDR2: SGHKS, YYEKEE (reference sequence). This chain's CDR3 is CASSLAGGVEQYF. The CDR3 DNA is TGTGCCAGCAGCTTGGCCGGGGGGGTCGAGCAGTACTTC.

The chain has TRBV12-3 or TRBV12-4 and TRBJ2-4, with a weak D call TRBD2 (6 bases). The CDR3 covers 13 residues. The V end lost 7 bases, the J end lost 10 bases, and 17 bases lay between the germline ends. The CDR3 sequence: CASTASGVAIQYF. The CDR3 region has the DNA TGTGCCAGCACAGCGTCGGGGGTTGCGATTCAGTACTTC.

The table lists this clonotype with a few counts. J is TRBJ2-4 and V is TRBV28; D possibly corresponds to TRBD1 (6 bases). The CDR3 extends over 14 amino acids. Germline CDR1 is MDHEN and CDR2 is SYDVKM. Trimming shortened V by 4 bases and J by 3 bases, and 10 bases separated the two germline ends. The CDR3 reads CASSSQGHKNIQYF. The CDR3 DNA sequence: TGTGCCAGCAGTTCCCAGGGGCACAAAAACATTCAGTACTTC.

The chain combines TRBV25-1 with TRBJ2-7, with TRBD1 matching 8 bases. The germline V gene encodes CDR1 MGHDK and CDR2 SYGVNS. Losses at the gene ends were 4 bases for V and 7 bases for J; bases not matched to a gene: 9. The CDR3 spans 14 residues. Here the CDR3 DNA reads TGTGCCAGCAGTGTTATCGGACAGGGTGGGGAGCAGTACTTC. Translated: CASSVIGQGGEQYF.

This clonotype appeared many times. At one of its ends the junction is not consistent with the germline gene, which may arise from a read error. The chain recombines TRBV28 with TRBJ1-4; D uncertain. The germline V gene has CDR1 MDHEN and CDR2 SYDVKM. The CDR3 runs to 13 residues. The CDR3 region has the DNA TGTGCCAGCATTTTAAACTTCATTGAAAAACTGTTTTTT. Amino acids: CASILNFIEKLFF.

In this sample, this clonotype turned up a few times. The chain has TRBV5-5 and TRBJ1-4; possible D gene TRBD1, 5 bases. Germline CDR1 SGHKS, CDR2 YYEKEE (reference sequence). V lost 4 bases to trimming and J lost 2 bases, with 6 bases between them. The CDR3 runs 13 residues. CDR3 residues: CASSRDTNEKLFF. In DNA, the CDR3 is TGTGCCAGCAGCCGGGACACTAATGAAAAACTGTTTTTT.

This clonotype has a count of ten or more. V usage is TRBV7-9 and J usage is TRBJ2-3; possible D gene TRBD1, 5 bases. The CDR3 sequence is 15 residues long. V was pared by 5 bases and J by 2 bases, with 14 bases between. Germline values: CDR1 SEHNR, CDR2 FQNEAQ (reference sequence). CDR3 sequence reads: CASSVKQGSTDTQYF. The CDR3 DNA reads as TGTGCCAGCAGCGTGAAGCAGGGCTCCACAGATACGCAGTATTTT. Full variable domain (rest looked up from reference TRBV7-9 and TRBJ2-3): DTGVSQNPRHKITKRGQNVTFRCDPISEHNRLYWYRQTLGQGPEFLTYFQNEAQLEKSRLLSDRFSAERPKGSFSTLEIQRTEQGDSAMYLCASSVKQGSTDTQYFGPGTRLTVL.

This clonotype was counted only a few times. This chain joins TRBV3-1 and TRBJ2-3; D assignment may be TRBD1 or TRBD2 (6 bases each). V lost 1 base and J 5 bases, leaving 13 bases between the germline ends. The CDR3 totals 15 residues. Germline V gene sequence: CDR1 LGHDT, CDR2 YNNKEL (reference sequence). The DNA of the CDR3 is TGTGCCAGCAGCCAAGGAAGGGGGGCGAAAGATACGCAGTATTTT. Translation gives CASSQGRGAKDTQYF.

The chain has TRBV9 and TRBJ2-1, with D maybe TRBD2 (7 bases). Germline V lookup: CDR1 SGDLS, CDR2 YYNGEE. Trimming left V 4 bases short and J 9 bases short, with 20 bases between. This CDR3 has 15 residues. Here the CDR3 DNA reads TGTGCCAGCAGCATAGGGGGGGATGGTGGCGGTGAGCAGTTCTTC. It specifies CASSIGGDGGGEQFF.

This clonotype was counted only a few times. V and J are TRBV18 and TRBJ2-5; 7 nucleotides line up with TRBD1. Germline CDR1 is KGHSH and CDR2 is LQKENI. With V trimmed by 2 bases and J by 1 base, 4 bases remained unmatched. This CDR3 region has 15 residues. The CDR3 region is CASSPVDRFQETQYF. CDR3 DNA: TGTGCCAGCTCACCAGTGGACAGGTTCCAAGAGACCCAGTACTTC.

The chain couples TRBV20-1 to TRBJ2-7; 10 bases map to TRBD1. CDR3 length equals 15 residues. CDR1 is DFQATT and CDR2 is SNEGSKA in the germline V gene (reference sequence). Losses at the gene ends were 1 base for V and 7 bases for J; bases not matched to a gene: 10. In nucleotides, the CDR3 is TGCAGTGCTAGAGCAGTAGGACAGGGGGAGTTGGAGCAGTACTTC. This encodes CSARAVGQGELEQYF.